The present T cell receptor (beta chain) was sequenced within a study of cytomegalovirus exposure and HLA in healthy donors. Study-wide results and limits: Later on, an analysis tied 15,000 to 20,000 TCR beta sequences to HLA alleles at 0.05 false discovery rate. Among immune exposure information, only CMV serostatus was available. Sequencing likely generated an artifact that appeared as a cluster of highly shared sequence variants. Later analysis placed DRB1 highest and HLA-C lowest in TCR association rates, which differed by HLA locus.

J was trimmed by 0 bases and V by 2 bases; bases with no gene match: 10. Germline values: CDR1 SGHTS, CDR2 YDEGEE. The CDR3 runs to 19 residues. On this clone itself: Its antigen is not identified.

The study ran its PCR with 60 Vbeta and 13 Jbeta primers. Clones were sequenced by immunoSEQ multiplex PCR, and TCRdb holds only the in-frame ones, with some missing. The data show tens of thousands of clones, about 65% seen once. The material sequenced was PBMCs. The chain recombines TRBV5-8 with TRBJ1-5, with 11 bases fitting TRBD1. The receptor's source is a man aged 50 or older in good health and CMV-seropositive. The CDR3 here is CASSLPGQGGSGSNQPQHF. Written as DNA, the CDR3 is TGTGCCAGCAGCTTACCGGGACAGGGGGGAAGTGGTAGCAATCAGCCCCAGCATTTT.